These 21 T cell receptor beta chains came from one sample sequenced in a study of a mutant IDH1 vaccine in newly diagnosed glioma. Time point reported: week 11, during vaccination. Every vaccination contained 300 ug of the mutant IDH1 20-mer peptide and was paired with topical imiquimod. These receptors' antigens are unknown. Libraries were prepared by immunoSEQ multiplex PCR; TCRdb keeps only in-frame clonotypes and omits some of them. The sample holds some 130,000 clones; over 75% are singletons and the top ten take under 7%. Sequenced here: PBMCs, sampled from a glioma patient whose treatment included an IDH1 peptide vaccine. These TCRs come from a man in his forties with glioma.

This clone was detected only once. The J gene is TRBJ2-7, the V gene TRBV15, with 7 bases fitting TRBD1. Trimming at V came to 1 base and at J to 5 bases, leaving 11 bases not matched to a gene. Germline values: CDR1 LNHNV, CDR2 YYDKDF (reference sequence). This CDR3 has 16 residues. The CDR3 reads CATSRGQGLNSHEQYF. DNA for the CDR3: TGTGCCACCAGCAGAGGACAGGGTTTGAATTCCCACGAGCAGTACTTC.

This clone was picked up many times. V is TRBV4-2 and J is TRBJ2-1; D may be TRBD1 (6 bases). Per germline, CDR1 LGHNA and CDR2 YNFKEQ. Deletions cut 3 bases from V and 9 bases from J, with 9 bases between. This CDR3 is 12 amino acids long. CDR3 coding DNA: TGTGCCAGCAGCCATCAGACAGGTGAGCAGTTCTTC. It encodes CASSHQTGEQFF.

This chain links TRBV19 with TRBJ2-3; no firm D call. V dropped 5 bases and J dropped 6 bases, with 15 bases sitting between them. This CDR3 contains 14 residues. Germline V gene sequence: CDR1 LNHDA, CDR2 SQIVND (reference sequence). The CDR3 DNA reads as TGTGCCAGTAGTCCGCGGCCAGGCCGGGATACGCAGTATTTT. This translates into CASSPRPGRDTQYF.

The chain has TRBV4-2 and TRBJ2-3, with D perhaps matching TRBD1 (5 bases). The length of the CDR3 is 17 residues. V lost 1 base, J lost 2 bases, and 16 bases lay in between. Germline CDR1 is LGHNA and CDR2 is YNFKEQ. CDR3: CASSQGGRTTSTDTQYF. The CDR3 bases are TGTGCCAGCAGCCAAGGGGGCAGGACCACTTCCACAGATACGCAGTATTTT.

This chain connects TRBV7-2 to TRBJ2-1; maybe TRBD2 (6 bases). The germline V gene encodes CDR1 SGHTA and CDR2 FQGNSA. CDR3 length equals 14 residues. V was cut by 1 base and J by 5 bases, with 9 bases left in between. CDR3 region: CASSLVAGNNEQFF. CDR3 bases: TGTGCCAGCAGCTTAGTGGCGGGAAACAATGAGCAGTTCTTC.

The chain has TRBV27 and TRBJ2-7; TRBD1 agrees at 8 bases. V trimming: 4 bases; J trimming: 3 bases; junction bases outside the gene matches: 5. The germline V gene encodes CDR1 MNHEY and CDR2 SMNVEV (reference sequence). The CDR3 contains 14 residues. DNA of the CDR3: TGTGCCAGCAGTTGGACAGGGATTGGCTACGAGCAGTACTTC. Translating it yields CASSWTGIGYEQYF.

This clone occurred a few times. The V and J genes are TRBV9 and TRBJ1-1; 9 bases match TRBD1. After removal of 4 bases from V and 6 bases from J, the junction contained 16 bases not matched to a gene. The CDR3 sequence is 17 residues long. In germline, CDR1 is SGDLS, CDR2 YYNGEE. CDR3 protein: CASSPPGIGTGQSEAFF. In DNA, the CDR3 is TGTGCCAGCAGCCCCCCGGGTATAGGGACAGGGCAATCTGAAGCTTTCTTT.

The CDR3 spells CARMAAGGYEQYF. The CDR3, as DNA: TGCGCCCGCATGGCAGCAGGGGGCTACGAGCAGTACTTC. The V gene is TRBV5-1, the J gene TRBJ2-7; 7 nucleotides match TRBD1. With 10 bases clipped from V and 3 bases from J, the junction kept 10 bases outside the gene matches. Germline V gene sequence: CDR1 SGHRS, CDR2 YFSETQ. The CDR3 contains 13 residues.

The rearrangement uses TRBV7-8 and TRBJ2-1; TRBD1 agrees at 8 bases. V was clipped by 4 bases and J by 7 bases; unmatched bases: 12. The germline V gene encodes CDR1 SGHVS and CDR2 FQNEAQ. This CDR3 has 16 residues. In DNA form, the CDR3 reads TGTGCCAGCAGCTCCACCTTTGGACAGGGCGGGAATGAGCAGTTCTTC. Amino acid sequence: CASSSTFGQGGNEQFF.

This clone showed up just a few times. CDR3 loop: CASSPGPGSGNTIYF. CDR3 bases: TGTGCCAGCAGTCCCGGGCCAGGCTCTGGAAACACCATATATTTT. This chain links TRBV6-5 with TRBJ1-3; D remains unclear. CDR1 MNHEY and CDR2 SVGAGI come from the germline V gene. This CDR3 contains 15 residues. V was clipped by 5 bases and J by 0 bases, with 11 bases between them.

This clone was counted at least ten times. The DNA for the CDR3 is TGTGCCAGCAGGCTAGACAGCTCCTACGAGCAGTACTTC. Its translation: CASRLDSSYEQYF. The V gene is TRBV27, the J gene TRBJ2-7; tentative D call: TRBD1 (5 bases). Germline-derived CDR1 and CDR2 are MNHEY and SMNVEV (reference sequence). The length of the CDR3 is 13 residues. The ends were cut back, 6 bases at V and 0 bases at J, with 9 bases in the middle.

This clone was counted only a few times. This chain connects TRBV2 to TRBJ1-5; D remains ambiguous. V lost 3 bases to trimming and J lost 5 bases, with 8 bases between them. The length of the CDR3 is 13 residues. CDR1 is SNHLY, CDR2 FYNNEI, per germline. CDR3 DNA: TGTGCCAGCAGTGACTGGCTAGATCAGCCCCAGCATTTT. Translation gives CASSDWLDQPQHF.

A few counts support this clone. V gene TRBV10-3 combines with J gene TRBJ1-1; weak D call: TRBD1 (5 bases). The CDR3 has 11 residues. CDR1 and CDR2 from the germline V gene are ENHRY and SYGVKD. Trimming left V 10 bases short and J 5 bases short, with 11 bases between. Here the CDR3 DNA reads TGTGCCAGCAAAAGGGGTACTGAAGCTTTCTTT. Protein sequence: CASKRGTEAFF.

The genes are TRBV18 and TRBJ2-5, with 7 bases fitting TRBD1. The CDR3 has 14 amino acids. Trimming removed 6 bases from V and 4 bases from J; junction bases left unmatched: 8. CDR1 is KGHSH and CDR2 is LQKENI in the germline V gene. CDR3 region: CASSPDRSGETQYF. CDR3 in DNA: TGTGCCAGCTCTCCGGACAGGTCCGGAGAGACCCAGTACTTC. The variable domain in full, completed from reference TRBV18 and TRBJ2-5, reads NAGVMQNPRHLVRRRGQEARLRCSPMKGHSHVYWYRQLPEEGLKFMVYLQKENIIDESGMPKERFSAEFPKEGPSILRIQQVVRGDSAAYFCASSPDRSGETQYFGPGTRLLVL.

This clone was observed a handful of times. V usage is TRBV2 and J usage is TRBJ1-5; 7 bases line up with TRBD1. CDR1 and CDR2 from the germline V gene are SNHLY and FYNNEI. The CDR3 is 14 residues long. Trimming removed 7 bases from V and 3 bases from J; junction bases left unmatched: 6. Here the CDR3 DNA reads TGTGCCAGCACCTACGGGACAGTCAATCAGCCCCAGCATTTT. This codes for CASTYGTVNQPQHF.

The chain carries TRBV10-3 and TRBJ2-2; TRBD2 might be the D (6 bases). This CDR3 contains 15 residues. Germline V gene sequence: CDR1 ENHRY, CDR2 SYGVKD. Trimming cost V 4 bases and J 6 bases, with 15 bases left between them. CDR3 sequence (DNA): TGTGCCATCAGTGGTCTAGCTGCGGGGCCCGGGGAGCTGTTTTTT. It codes for CAISGLAAGPGELFF.

This clone was seen a few times. This chain joins TRBV6-1 and TRBJ2-7, with D hard to call. V dropped 8 bases and J dropped 2 bases, with 19 bases sitting between them. CDR1 is MNHNS, CDR2 SASEGT, per germline. The CDR3 is 15 amino acids. CDR3: CASRAASSTPYEQYF. The CDR3 coding sequence is TGTGCCAGCCGTGCGGCTTCTTCAACCCCCTACGAGCAGTACTTC.

The chain links TRBV7-6 to TRBJ2-7; 8 bases are a match to TRBD1. Germline V lookup: CDR1 SGHVS, CDR2 FNYEAQ. The junction had 9 bases not matched to a gene; V was cut back by 2 bases and J by 3 bases. The CDR3 has 16 residues. The CDR3 reads CASSLWGQGAGYEQYF. CDR3 DNA: TGTGCCAGCAGCTTATGGGGGCAGGGGGCTGGCTACGAGCAGTACTTC. Filled out from reference TRBV7-6 and TRBJ2-7, the complete variable domain reads GAGVSQSPRYKVTKRGQDVALRCDPISGHVSLYWYRQALGQGPEFLTYFNYEAQQDKSGLPNDRFSAERPEGSISTLTIQRTEQRDSAMYRCASSLWGQGAGYEQYFGPGTRLTVT.

The chain uses TRBV27 and TRBJ1-2, with D tentatively TRBD1 (5 bases). Trimming removed 6 bases at V and 3 bases at J, with 14 bases between. Germline V CDR1 and CDR2: MNHEY, SMNVEV (reference sequence). CDR3 length: 14 residues. The CDR3 region is CASSPSGAYYGYTF. CDR3 bases: TGTGCCAGCAGCCCAAGCGGGGCGTACTATGGCTACACCTTC.

The J gene is TRBJ1-1, the V gene TRBV5-8; D remains ambiguous. Germline V gene lookup returns CDR1 SGHTS and CDR2 YDEGEE. The CDR3 is made up of 12 amino acids. V was trimmed by 7 bases and J by 1 base, leaving 8 bases between them. CDR3 loop: CASFWTNTEAFF. Here the CDR3 DNA reads TGTGCCAGCTTTTGGACGAACACTGAAGCTTTCTTT.

The chain couples TRBV28 to TRBJ1-1; a possible D gene is TRBD1 (5 bases). The CDR3 consists of 15 residues. The germline V gene has CDR1 MDHEN and CDR2 SYDVKM. V was shortened by 3 bases and J by 0 bases, with 11 bases between the two germline ends. CDR3 in amino acids: CASSLLGTLNTEAFF. CDR3 sequence (DNA): TGTGCCAGCAGTTTGCTGGGGACCTTGAACACTGAAGCTTTCTTT.